This TCR beta chain was captured in a study of blood T cell repertoires in COVID-19. Repertoires were generated with immunoSEQ multiplex PCR, while TCRdb's copy carries only in-frame clones and drops some. The sample includes tens of thousands of clones, roughly 90% of them seen just once. V trimming: 5 bases; J trimming: 3 bases; junction bases outside the gene matches: 7. CDR1 SGHNT and CDR2 YENEEA come from the germline V gene. This CDR3 comprises 18 residues. The gene calls are TRBV11-3 and TRBJ2-2; the match to TRBD2 covers 15 bases. This clonotype originated in a man aged 60-69 years with acute or convalescent COVID-19. Sample: peripheral blood. CDR3 sequence reads: CASSPGLAGGRDTGELFF. The CDR3 DNA is TGTGCCAGCAGCCCGGGACTAGCGGGAGGTCGTGACACCGGGGAGCTGTTTTTT.